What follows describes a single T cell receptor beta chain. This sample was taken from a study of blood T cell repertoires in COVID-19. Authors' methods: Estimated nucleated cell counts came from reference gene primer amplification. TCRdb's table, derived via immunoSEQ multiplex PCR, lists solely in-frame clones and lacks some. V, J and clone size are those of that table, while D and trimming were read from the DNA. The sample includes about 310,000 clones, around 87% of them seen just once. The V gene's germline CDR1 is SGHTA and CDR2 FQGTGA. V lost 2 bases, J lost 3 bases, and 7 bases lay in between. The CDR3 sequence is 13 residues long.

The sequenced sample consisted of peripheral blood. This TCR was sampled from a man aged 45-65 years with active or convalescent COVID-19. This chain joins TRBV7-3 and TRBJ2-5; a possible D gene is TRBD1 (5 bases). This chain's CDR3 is CASSLGHKETQYF. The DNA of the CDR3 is TGTGCCAGCAGCTTAGGACACAAAGAGACCCAGTACTTC.